These 13 T cell receptor beta chains came from one sample sequenced in a study of patients and donors after allogeneic stem cell transplantation. TCRdb used MiXCR to reprocess the RT-PCR reads, holding one entry per CDR3 protein. The sample records some 200,000 distinct CDR3 sequences, 41% being singletons. The sequencing sample was made of blood, either unsorted or a sorted T cell fraction (not recorded which). These receptors originate from a human donor who was either an allogeneic HSCT recipient or a stem cell or donor lymphocyte infusion donor (not recorded which). It is not recorded whose cells these are; they may come from a transplant donor.

The rearrangement links TRBV14 to TRBJ1-4; 7 bases are shared with TRBD1. J gave up 8 bases and V 3 bases, and 9 bases lay outside the gene matches. Germline V lookup: CDR1 SGHDN, CDR2 FVKESK. The CDR3 is 15 residues long. The CDR3 spells CASSHGQDLWEKLFF. The CDR3 DNA follows: TGTGCCAGCAGCCACGGACAGGACCTTTGGGAAAAACTGTTTTTT. Together with reference TRBV14 and TRBJ1-4, the CDR3 gives the full variable domain: EAGVTQFPSHSVIEKGQTVTLRCDPISGHDNLYWYRRVMGKEIKFLLHFVKESKQDESGMPNNRFLAERTGGTYSTLKVQPAELEDSGVYFCASSHGQDLWEKLFFGSGTQLSVL.

This sequence joins TRBV7-2 and TRBJ1-2, with D unclear. The CDR3 loop spans 15 amino acids. The germline gives CDR1 SGHTA, CDR2 FQGNSA. The V and J ends lost 5 bases and 0 bases respectively, with 13 bases between them. Here the CDR3 DNA reads TGTGCCAGCAGCCCTGGACGGAATTCTAACTATGGCTACACCTTC. Translating gives CASSPGRNSNYGYTF. Drawing the rest from reference TRBV7-2 and TRBJ1-2, the complete variable domain is GAGVSQSPSNKVTEKGKDVELRCDPISGHTALYWYRQSLGQGLEFLIYFQGNSAPDKSGLPSDRFSAERTGGSVSTLTIQRTQQEDSAVYLCASSPGRNSNYGYTFGSGTRLTVV.

The chain employs TRBV9 and TRBJ2-1, with D tentatively TRBD2 (5 bases). This CDR3 has 13 amino acids. The V and J ends lost 7 bases and 2 bases respectively, with 10 bases between them. Germline V lookup: CDR1 SGDLS, CDR2 YYNGEE. CDR3 sequence (DNA): TGTGCCAGCGGAGCGGTGCCCTACAATGAGCAGTTCTTC. Its protein is CASGAVPYNEQFF.

This chain links TRBV29-1 with TRBJ2-1, with D maybe TRBD2 (6 bases). The CDR3 is 10 residues long. Germline V lookup: CDR1 SQVTM, CDR2 ANQGSEA. The V gene lost 7 bases and the J gene lost 10 bases, with 11 bases spanning the gap. Here the CDR3 DNA reads TGCAGCGCCCTTACTAGCGAGCAGTTCTTC. Translated, it gives CSALTSEQFF.

V and J are TRBV6-5 and TRBJ2-1; 11 bases map to TRBD2. CDR1 is MNHEY, CDR2 SVGAGI, per germline. Trimming took 6 bases from V and 0 from J; bases not matched to a gene: 10. The CDR3 loop spans 18 amino acids. As DNA, the CDR3 is TGTGCCAGCAGGATCGGGACTAGCGGCATTAGCTCCTACAATGAGCAGTTCTTC. Its translation: CASRIGTSGISSYNEQFF.

This clonotype was found a few times. The V call is TRBV12-3 or TRBV12-4, the J call TRBJ2-2; 10 nucleotides align to TRBD1. This CDR3 has 14 amino acids. The ends lost 10 bases at V and 5 bases at J; junction bases unmatched: 7. CDR3: CAIRQGALTGELFF. CDR3 DNA: TGTGCCATTCGACAGGGGGCCTTGACCGGGGAGCTGTTTTTT.

The chain has TRBV20-1 and TRBJ2-3; 8 nucleotides line up with TRBD2. The CDR3 spans 14 residues. Germline CDR1 is DFQATT and CDR2 is SNEGSKA (reference sequence). J gave up 3 bases and V 7 bases, and 9 bases lay outside the gene matches. The CDR3 sequence is CSEGLAGLTDTQYF. Written as DNA, the CDR3 is TGCAGTGAAGGGCTAGCGGGCTTAACAGATACGCAGTATTTT.

This clonotype came up a few times. The chain couples TRBV2 to TRBJ2-7, with a possible D match to TRBD2 (5 bases). The CDR3 extends over 10 amino acids. V lost 10 bases and J lost 2, with 6 bases in between. Per germline, CDR1 SNHLY and CDR2 FYNNEI. CDR3 nucleotides: TGTGCCACGGGGACCTACGAGCAGTACTTC. Amino acid sequence: CATGTYEQYF.

This clonotype was observed many times. This rearrangement joins TRBV2 to TRBJ1-2, with 7 bases lining up with TRBD1. The CDR3 runs 13 residues. Germline loops: CDR1 SNHLY, CDR2 FYNNEI. V shed 6 bases and J 6 bases; nucleotides not matched to a gene: 7. This CDR3 is CASRDNRGDGYTF. The CDR3, as DNA: TGTGCCAGCAGGGACAACAGGGGCGATGGCTACACCTTC.

This clonotype has just a few counts. The CDR3 region is CASSGQGDTGELFF. CDR3 DNA sequence: TGTGCCAGCAGTGGACAGGGCGACACCGGGGAGCTGTTTTTT. The chain uses TRBV6-4 and TRBJ2-2, with TRBD1 identical over 7 bases. This CDR3 contains 14 residues. The trim removed 4 bases at V and 3 bases at J, leaving 2 bases unmatched. CDR1 MRHNA and CDR2 SNTAGT come from the germline V gene.

This clonotype has a handful of counts. The rearrangement links TRBV25-1 to TRBJ1-5; TRBD1 matches at 7 bases. CDR3 length equals 14 residues. Germline V lookup: CDR1 MGHDK, CDR2 SYGVNS. Unmatched junction bases numbered 5, after V lost 8 bases and J lost 1 base. The CDR3 region has the DNA TGTGCCAGCTTTTACAGGGGAAGCAATCAGCCCCAGCATTTT. It yields the protein CASFYRGSNQPQHF.

This rearrangement joins TRBV3-1 to TRBJ1-6; 9 bases are a match to TRBD1. V shed 3 bases and J 8 bases; nucleotides not matched to a gene: 2. The CDR3 runs 14 residues. In germline, CDR1 is LGHDT, CDR2 YNNKEL (reference sequence). This CDR3 reads CASSHWTGDSPLHF. The CDR3 DNA reads TGTGCCAGCAGCCACTGGACAGGGGATTCACCCCTCCACTTT.

V is TRBV5-4 and J is TRBJ2-3, with 9 nucleotides matching TRBD2. In germline, CDR1 is SGHNT, CDR2 YYREEE (reference sequence). J lost 3 bases, V lost 3 bases, and 2 bases had no gene match. The CDR3 totals 14 residues. For the CDR3, the DNA is TGTGCCAGCAGCTCTAGCGGGATGACAGATACGCAGTATTTT. The encoded protein is CASSSSGMTDTQYF.